These T cell receptor beta chains were read from a single sample in a study of blood T cell repertoires in COVID-19. Libraries were prepared by immunoSEQ multiplex PCR; TCRdb keeps only in-frame clonotypes and omits some of them. The profile covers about 190,000 clones, with about nine tenths appearing a single time and about 6.7% taken by the ten largest. Material: peripheral blood. Receptors were obtained from a man in his forties with acute or convalescent COVID-19. Both conserved end residues are part of each CDR3. The D gene is left open where the match is weak. Size is omitted from some rows. Given values are once, few, many or a class for expanded clones.

V: TRBV9
size: -
D: TRBD2
J: TRBJ2-3
DNA: TGTGCCAGCAGCACCGCCGGGACTAGCGGGGGGACAGATACGCAGTATTTT
CDR3: CASSTAGTSGGTDTQYF

V: TRBV28
size: -
D: TRBD1
J: TRBJ2-4
DNA: TGTGCCAGCACAGGGGGCGGCAAAAACATTCAGTACTTC
CDR3: CASTGGGKNIQYF

V: TRBV7-2
size: -
D: -
J: TRBJ1-3
DNA: TGTGCCAGCATCCCCCGCGGGCACAGAGCTGGAAACACCATATATTTT
CDR3: CASIPRGHRAGNTIYF

V: TRBV7-3
size: -
D: -
J: TRBJ1-1
DNA: TGTGCCAGCAGCTTCAAGCGAAACACTGAAGCTTTCTTT
CDR3: CASSFKRNTEAFF

V: TRBV5-4
size: once
D: -
J: TRBJ2-3
DNA: TGTGCCAGCAGCCGGTCAGATACGCAGTATTTT
CDR3: CASSRSDTQYF

V: TRBV7-2
size: once
D: -
J: TRBJ2-3
DNA: TGTGCCAGCAGCCCAAATCAGGGGATATTAGATACGCAGTATTTT
CDR3: CASSPNQGILDTQYF

V: TRBV29-1
size: -
D: TRBD1
J: TRBJ2-3
DNA: TGCAGTGCAGACAGGGGAGCAGATACGCAGTATTTT
CDR3: CSADRGADTQYF

V: TRBV6-5
size: -
D: TRBD1
J: TRBJ1-5
DNA: TGTGCCAGCAGTTTAACAGGGGGCATTAGCAATCAGCCCCAGCATTTT
CDR3: CASSLTGGISNQPQHF

V: TRBV3-1/TRBV3-2
size: -
D: -
J: TRBJ1-5
DNA: TGTGCCAGCAGCCTGCGGCTCAATCAGCCCCAGCATTTT
CDR3: CASSLRLNQPQHF

V: TRBV5-4
size: -
D: TRBD1
J: TRBJ2-1
DNA: TGTGCCAGCAGCTCCGACAGGGGCTACAATGAGCAGTTCTTC
CDR3: CASSSDRGYNEQFF

V: TRBV5-4
size: -
D: TRBD1
J: TRBJ2-7
DNA: TGTGCCAGCAGCCAGGGACAGGGGGGGTCCTACGAGCAGTACTTC
CDR3: CASSQGQGGSYEQYF

V: TRBV29-1
size: -
D: -
J: TRBJ2-7
DNA: TGCAGCGTTGAAACAGGTCGAAGGGAGCAGTACTTC
CDR3: CSVETGRREQYF

V: TRBV4-1
size: -
D: -
J: TRBJ1-2
DNA: TGCGCCAGCAGCCAAGATGCGGCCAGGGGCGGCTACACCTTC
CDR3: CASSQDAARGGYTF

V: TRBV18
size: -
D: -
J: TRBJ1-4
DNA: TGTGCCAGCTCACTGACGGACGAGGACAGAACTAATGAAAAACTGTTTTTT
CDR3: CASSLTDEDRTNEKLFF

V: TRBV28
size: -
D: -
J: TRBJ2-7
DNA: TGTGCCAGCAGTAGGACGGGGGAGCAGTACTTC
CDR3: CASSRTGEQYF

V: TRBV5-1
size: -
D: -
J: TRBJ1-1
DNA: TGCGCCAGCAGCTTTATTAGTTCCGGGGATCGGAACACTGAAGCTTTCTTT
CDR3: CASSFISSGDRNTEAFF

V: TRBV18
size: -
D: TRBD1
J: TRBJ2-7
DNA: TGTGCCAGCTCACCACCATCGGGACAGGGGCGGGAGCAGTACTTC
CDR3: CASSPPSGQGREQYF

V: TRBV19
size: -
D: -
J: TRBJ1-1
DNA: TGTGCCAGTAGTATCGAGAGGAACACTGAAGCTTTCTTT
CDR3: CASSIERNTEAFF

V: TRBV10-1
size: -
D: -
J: TRBJ2-1
DNA: TGCGCCAGCAGTGATACGCGGCGGGGAGAGTTCTTC
CDR3: CASSDTRRGEFF

V: TRBV5-5
size: -
D: -
J: TRBJ1-4
DNA: TGTGCCAGCAGCCACCCGAGATCGGATGAAAAACTGTTTTTT
CDR3: CASSHPRSDEKLFF

V: TRBV2
size: -
D: -
J: TRBJ1-3
DNA: TGTGCCAGCAAAGAACAGGGCCCAGGAAACACCATATATTTT
CDR3: CASKEQGPGNTIYF

V: TRBV2
size: -
D: TRBD1
J: TRBJ1-1
DNA: TGTGCCAGCAGTGAATGGGACAGGGAAGGAGCTTTCTTT
CDR3: CASSEWDREGAFF

V: TRBV10-3
size: few
D: -
J: TRBJ1-1
DNA: TGTGCCATCAGTGAGTCAGGAGTTGATGAAGCTTTCTTT
CDR3: CAISESGVDEAFF

V: TRBV30
size: -
D: -
J: TRBJ2-1
DNA: TGTGCCTGGAGTCAGGGTTTTAGTGGCAATGAGCAGTTCTTC
CDR3: CAWSQGFSGNEQFF

V: TRBV14
size: once
D: -
J: TRBJ2-7
DNA: TGTGCCACCCACCTACAGGACAGTTCTACCTCCTACGAGCAGTACTTC
CDR3: CATHLQDSSTSYEQYF

V: TRBV7-6
size: -
D: TRBD1
J: TRBJ1-6
DNA: TGTGCCAGCAGCTTAGTGAGAGGACAGGGGGGTTCACCCCTCCACTTT
CDR3: CASSLVRGQGGSPLHF

V: TRBV5-1
size: -
D: TRBD1
J: TRBJ2-7
DNA: TGCGCCAGCAGCTTGGTAGGACAGGGTTCCCACGAGCAGTACTTC
CDR3: CASSLVGQGSHEQYF

V: TRBV28
size: -
D: -
J: TRBJ1-5
DNA: TGTGCCAGCAGCCAACGGGTTAGCAATCAGCCCCAGCATTTT
CDR3: CASSQRVSNQPQHF

V: TRBV27
size: -
D: -
J: TRBJ1-3
DNA: TGTGCCAGCAGTGCCGAGACAGGCTCTGGAAACACCATATATTTT
CDR3: CASSAETGSGNTIYF

V: TRBV21-1
size: -
D: -
J: TRBJ1-2
DNA: TGTGCCAGCAGCAAAGGAGACAGGGGGCTAAACTATGGCTACACCTTC
CDR3: CASSKGDRGLNYGYTF

V: TRBV10-1
size: once
D: -
J: TRBJ2-1
DNA: TGCGCCAGCAGTGAGAGGGGGTCGTCCTACAATGAGCAGTTCTTC
CDR3: CASSERGSSYNEQFF

V: TRBV5-1
size: -
D: -
J: TRBJ1-4
DNA: TGCGCCAGCAGCCGTTTCCTAGGGAGGGATGAAAAACTGTTTTTT
CDR3: CASSRFLGRDEKLFF

V: TRBV13
size: -
D: TRBD2
J: TRBJ2-1
DNA: TGTGCCAGCAGCTTAGTGCTAGCGGGGCGGAATGAGCAGTTCTTC
CDR3: CASSLVLAGRNEQFF

V: TRBV11-2
size: -
D: -
J: TRBJ2-7
DNA: TGTGCCAGCAGCCCTAGGGCGGAGGTTCTACACTCCTACGAGCAGTACTTC
CDR3: CASSPRAEVLHSYEQYF

V: TRBV30
size: once
D: -
J: TRBJ2-3
DNA: TGTGCCTGGAGTGAGGGGGGGACAGATACGCAGTATTTT
CDR3: CAWSEGGTDTQYF

V: TRBV6-4
size: -
D: -
J: TRBJ2-2
DNA: TGTGCCAGCAGTGAAGGACAGTTGGACACCGGGGAGCTGTTTTTT
CDR3: CASSEGQLDTGELFF

V: TRBV4-1
size: -
D: TRBD2
J: TRBJ2-2
DNA: TGCGCCAGCAGCCAAGATTCGGCTAGCGGGGTCCTGAACACCGGGGAGCTGTTTTTT
CDR3: CASSQDSASGVLNTGELFF

V: TRBV3-1/TRBV3-2
size: -
D: -
J: TRBJ1-1
DNA: TGTGCCAGCAGCCAAGATCGAGGATCCTGGGCTTTCTTT
CDR3: CASSQDRGSWAFF

V: TRBV7-9
size: few
D: -
J: TRBJ2-7
DNA: TGTGCCAGCAGCTTTGGAGGGGCAAGCTACGAGCAGTACTTC
CDR3: CASSFGGASYEQYF

V: TRBV11-1
size: once
D: -
J: TRBJ1-1
DNA: TGTGCCAGCAGCTTGGAGAGGTACACTGAAGCTTTCTTT
CDR3: CASSLERYTEAFF

V: TRBV19
size: -
D: -
J: TRBJ1-1
DNA: TGTGCCAGTAGTATATGGGGGACAAACCCGGACACTGAAGCTTTCTTT
CDR3: CASSIWGTNPDTEAFF

V: TRBV7-8
size: -
D: TRBD1
J: TRBJ1-3
DNA: TGTGCCAGCAGCTTAGCCCAGGGGGCAAATAGAAACACCATATATTTT
CDR3: CASSLAQGANRNTIYF

V: TRBV15
size: -
D: TRBD1
J: TRBJ1-2
DNA: TGTGCCACCAGCAGAGATAGCGGCAGGGGGAGGAACTATGGCTACACCTTC
CDR3: CATSRDSGRGRNYGYTF

V: TRBV10-3
size: -
D: TRBD2
J: TRBJ2-5
DNA: TGTGCCATCAGTGAGCGGGCTAGCGGGGGCCAGTACCAAGAGACCCAGTACTTC
CDR3: CAISERASGGQYQETQYF

V: TRBV11-2
size: -
D: TRBD1
J: TRBJ1-1
DNA: TGTGCCAGCAGCTTGGGGACAGCAGCTGAAGCTTTCTTT
CDR3: CASSLGTAAEAFF

V: TRBV9
size: -
D: -
J: TRBJ1-2
DNA: TGTGCCAGCAGCCCCGGGACAAGAGCTAACTATGGCTACACCTTC
CDR3: CASSPGTRANYGYTF

V: TRBV9
size: -
D: TRBD1
J: TRBJ1-3
DNA: TGTGCCAGCAGCCCTCGACAGGGGCCAACCTCTGGAAACACCATATATTTT
CDR3: CASSPRQGPTSGNTIYF